The 2 T cell receptor beta chains given below trace back to one sample, sequenced in a study of beta chain features in type 1 diabetes. General study points: People with Type 1 diabetes carried modestly yet significantly shorter TCRB CDR3s in all four CD4+ subsets.

Expressed TCRB transcripts were sequenced because the isolated RNA had all been reverse transcribed beforehand. Sequenced by immunoSEQ multiplex PCR; TCRdb stores in-frame clones only, minus some. The sample has 150,000 to 200,000 clones, 63% seen once; the top ten hold about 0.081%. Their recognized antigens are unknown. The material sequenced was naive CD4+ T cells from blood. The receptors were gathered from a man aged 25-45 years with type 1 diabetes.

V is TRBV7-9 and J is TRBJ1-1; tentative D call: TRBD1 (5 bases). This CDR3 has 14 amino acids. V shed 1 base and J shed 0 bases, with 6 bases lying between them. Germline CDR1 and CDR2: SEHNR and FQNEAQ (reference sequence). The CDR3 DNA follows: TGTGCCAGCAGCTTAGGGACACTGAACACTGAAGCTTTCTTT. Protein product: CASSLGTLNTEAFF.

This CDR3 reads CASSLGLAGDGELFF. In DNA form, the CDR3 reads TGTGCCAGCAGCTTAGGGCTAGCGGGGGACGGGGAGCTGTTTTTT. The chain joins TRBV7-2 to TRBJ2-2, with TRBD2 matching over 10 bases. CDR1 is SGHTA and CDR2 is FQGNSA in the germline V gene. This CDR3 is 15 amino acids long. Germline trimming cut 1 base from V and 7 bases from J; bases unmatched to any gene: 3.